The 3 T cell receptor beta chains below were found in one sample sequenced in a study of cytomegalovirus exposure and HLA in healthy donors. The PCR had 60 Vbeta and 13 Jbeta primers. Sequencing used immunoSEQ multiplex PCR; TCRdb keeps in-frame clones, though not all of them. The table includes over 90,000 clones, about four fifths detected once. The sample was PBMCs. The source is a female donor in good health and CMV-seropositive.

V and J are TRBV5-4 and TRBJ1-4; D call uncertain. This CDR3 region has 15 residues. Germline CDR1 and CDR2: SGHNT and YYREEE (reference sequence). Trimming left V 4 bases short and J 2 bases short, with 12 bases between. CDR3 bases: TGTGCCAGCAGCCAGATCGGGGTGACTAATGAAAAACTGTTTTTT. Protein product: CASSQIGVTNEKLFF.

The chain is built from TRBV29-1 and TRBJ1-1; 7 bases map to TRBD1. V dropped 6 bases and J dropped 4; count of bases not matched to a gene: 8. The germline V gene has CDR1 SQVTM and CDR2 ANQGSEA. The CDR3 is made up of 13 amino acids. The CDR3: CSVPSQGVTEAFF. CDR3 sequence (DNA): TGCAGCGTACCATCCCAGGGGGTCACTGAAGCTTTCTTT.

V usage is TRBV27 and J usage is TRBJ2-3, with TRBD2 identical over 10 bases. Trimming cost V 7 bases and J 7 bases; bases outside gene matches: 11. Per germline, CDR1 MNHEY and CDR2 SMNVEV (reference sequence). This CDR3 is 15 amino acids long. The CDR3 loop reads CASNRLAGVVNTQYF. CDR3 nucleotide sequence: TGTGCCAGCAATCGGCTAGCGGGAGTTGTGAATACGCAGTATTTT.